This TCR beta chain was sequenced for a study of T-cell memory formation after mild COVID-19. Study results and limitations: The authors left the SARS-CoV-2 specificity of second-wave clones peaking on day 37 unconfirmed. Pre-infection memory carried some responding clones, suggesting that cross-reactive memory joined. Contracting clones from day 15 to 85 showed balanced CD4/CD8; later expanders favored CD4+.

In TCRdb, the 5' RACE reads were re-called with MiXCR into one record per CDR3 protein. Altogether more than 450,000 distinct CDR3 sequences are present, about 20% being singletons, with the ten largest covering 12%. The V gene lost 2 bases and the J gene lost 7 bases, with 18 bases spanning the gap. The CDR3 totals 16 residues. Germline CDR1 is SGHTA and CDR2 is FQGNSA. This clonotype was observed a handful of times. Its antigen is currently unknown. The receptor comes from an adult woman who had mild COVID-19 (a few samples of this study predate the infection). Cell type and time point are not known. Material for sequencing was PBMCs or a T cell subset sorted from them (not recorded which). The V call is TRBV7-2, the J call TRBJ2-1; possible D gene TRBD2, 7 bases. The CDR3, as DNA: TGTGCCAGCAGCTTATATGTAGGGAGGGGGATGAATGAGCAGTTCTTC. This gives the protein CASSLYVGRGMNEQFF.